This is a list of T cell receptor beta chains from one sample in a study of T cell changes during pregnancy in multiple sclerosis. Clones were sequenced by immunoSEQ multiplex PCR, and TCRdb holds only the in-frame ones, with some missing. The sample consists of some 80,000 clones, around 89% of them appearing once. This sample comprised peripheral blood, obtained in the first trimester of pregnancy. The receptor source for this set is a female donor in good health, enrolled as a control in a pregnancy study. Each CDR3 is given with its conserved first and last residue. Each record gives: D gene, V gene, J gene, clone size, CDR3 DNA, CDR3 protein. D genes are given only for firm matches. Size is omitted from some rows. Given values are once, few, many or a class for expanded clones.

-	TRBV27	TRBJ2-7	-	TGTGCCAACCAGTCAGGCCTCCGCCCCTCTGGGGAGCAGTACTTC	CANQSGLRPSGEQYF
TRBD1	TRBV5-8	TRBJ1-6	-	TGTGCCAGCAGCTCAGGGACAGTCAATAATTCACCCCTCCACTTT	CASSSGTVNNSPLHF
-	TRBV19	TRBJ1-1	-	TGTGCCAGTAGTACCATCGACAGGACCCAAGCTTTCTTT	CASSTIDRTQAFF
TRBD1	TRBV4-1	TRBJ1-2	-	TGCGCCAGCAGCCAACCGACAGGGCGGAGAATAAACTATGGCTACACCTTC	CASSQPTGRRINYGYTF
-	TRBV2	TRBJ2-5	-	TGTGCCAGCGGGGGGGCCCGAGAGACCCAGTACTTC	CASGGARETQYF
-	TRBV18	TRBJ2-6	-	TGTGCCAGCTCGGGGAGTCGAAACGGGGCCAACGTCCTGACTTTC	CASSGSRNGANVLTF
-	TRBV27	TRBJ1-2	once	TGTGCCAGCAGTCCTGGGCCGTATGGCTACACCTTC	CASSPGPYGYTF
TRBD2	TRBV2	TRBJ2-3	-	TGTGCCAGCAGCCCCGGGACTAGCGCCACAGATACGCAGTATTTT	CASSPGTSATDTQYF
TRBD2	TRBV2	TRBJ2-2	-	TGTGCCAGCAGTGAATTGAGGTTAGCGGGAGTTTACACCGGGGAGCTGTTTTTT	CASSELRLAGVYTGELFF
TRBD1	TRBV5-1	TRBJ1-1	-	TGCGCCAGCAGCTTCCCAGGGGGCGGCACTGAAGCTTTCTTT	CASSFPGGGTEAFF
-	TRBV5-1	TRBJ1-1	-	TGCGCCAGCAGCTTATACAGGGCTGGAAACACTGAAGCTTTCTTT	CASSLYRAGNTEAFF
-	TRBV11-2	TRBJ1-1	-	TGTGCCAGCAGCTTATATGGGGGGGACACTGAAGCTTTCTTT	CASSLYGGDTEAFF
-	TRBV5-1	TRBJ2-1	once	TGCGCCACCTCCGGGACTGACTACAATGAGCAGTTCTTC	CATSGTDYNEQFF
TRBD2	TRBV9	TRBJ2-1	-	TGTGCCAGCAGCGTAGCTACGCGGGAGGGCCATTTCAATGAGCAGTTCTTC	CASSVATREGHFNEQFF
TRBD1	TRBV5-7	TRBJ1-1	-	TGTGCCACCGGAAGGGGGCACACTGAAGCTTTCTTT	CATGRGHTEAFF
TRBD1	TRBV6-6	TRBJ2-7	-	TGTGCCAGCAGTTACGACAGGGTCCAGCCCGAGCAGTACTTC	CASSYDRVQPEQYF
-	TRBV12-5	TRBJ1-2	-	TGTGCTAGTGCCCTTGGGGGGTATGATGGCTACACCTTC	CASALGGYDGYTF
-	TRBV2	TRBJ1-5	-	TGTGCCAGCAGAGGACAGTACCCCAATCAGCCCCAGCATTTT	CASRGQYPNQPQHF
TRBD1	TRBV12-5	TRBJ2-3	-	TGTGCTAGTGGTACACCCGGGACAGGGCAAGATACGCAGTATTTT	CASGTPGTGQDTQYF
TRBD1	TRBV7-6	TRBJ1-2	-	TGTGCCAGCAGCTTAGAGACAGGGGGGACGGGAGGCTACACCTTC	CASSLETGGTGGYTF
-	TRBV19	TRBJ1-3	few	TGTGCCAGTAGTACCACCCGCCGGGACACCATATATTTT	CASSTTRRDTIYF
TRBD1	TRBV7-9	TRBJ2-7	-	TGTGCCAGCAGCAAGGACAGGGCCTACGAGCAGTACTTC	CASSKDRAYEQYF
TRBD1	TRBV7-2	TRBJ1-1	few	TGTGCCAGCAGCGTAACAGGGGGAACTGAAGCTTTCTTT	CASSVTGGTEAFF
TRBD1	TRBV19	TRBJ1-1	-	TGTGCCAGTACCCCCCCCAGGACAGGGGGAATGAACACTGAAGCTTTCTTT	CASTPPRTGGMNTEAFF
-	TRBV5-1	TRBJ1-1	-	TGCGCCAGCAGCTTGGTGGCAGGGCCAGCTTTCTTT	CASSLVAGPAFF
-	TRBV2	TRBJ1-1	-	TGTGCCAGCACCCGCCGGCAGGACACTGAGGCTTTCTTT	CASTRRQDTEAFF
-	TRBV20-1	TRBJ1-3	-	TGCATGGGGAGTTCTGGAAACACCATATATTTT	CMGSSGNTIYF
TRBD1	TRBV18	TRBJ1-2	once	TGTGCCAGCTCACCACGGGGGACAGGCTTATTGGCCAACTATGGCTACACCTTC	CASSPRGTGLLANYGYTF
-	TRBV7-8	TRBJ2-1	-	TGTGCCAGCAGCGTCGACAGGAAAAATGAGCAGTTCTTC	CASSVDRKNEQFF
-	TRBV11-2	TRBJ2-7	-	TGTGCCAGCAGACGAGGGCTCAGCTCCTACGAGCAGTACTTC	CASRRGLSSYEQYF
-	TRBV19	TRBJ2-5	once	TGTGCCAGTAGTATACCCCCAGGGGGGCGAGAGACCCAGTACTTC	CASSIPPGGRETQYF
-	TRBV18	TRBJ1-5	-	TGTGCCAGCTCACCACCCATATCCCGGGGCAATCAGCCCCAGCATTTT	CASSPPISRGNQPQHF
TRBD1	TRBV18	TRBJ1-1	-	TGTGCCAGCTCACCCAGGGACAGCTTGAACACTGAAGCTTTCTTT	CASSPRDSLNTEAFF
-	TRBV28	TRBJ1-1	-	TGTGCCAGCAGTTCTCCAGGGTCCGCGAACACTGAAGCTTTCTTT	CASSSPGSANTEAFF
-	TRBV5-1	TRBJ2-6	-	TGCGCCAGCCACCCAGGAACAGGGCCCTCTGGGGCCAACGTCCTGACTTTC	CASHPGTGPSGANVLTF
TRBD2	TRBV30	TRBJ2-5	-	TGTGCCGGGGGGGTCCGAGGGGAGACCCAGTACTTC	CAGGVRGETQYF
-	TRBV19	TRBJ1-1	-	TGTGCCAGTAGGGCACAGGGAAGGAGCGCTGAAGCTTTCTTT	CASRAQGRSAEAFF
-	TRBV6-1	TRBJ2-5	-	TGTGCCGGGGGGATAGGGGGCTGGGAGACCCAGTACTTC	CAGGIGGWETQYF
TRBD2	TRBV28	TRBJ2-5	-	TGTGCCAGCAGGGGGGGCGGCGGGAGGGGTGAGACCCAGTACTTC	CASRGGGGRGETQYF
TRBD2	TRBV27	TRBJ2-3	once	TGTGCCAGCAGTCGAGCGGGAACCACAGATACGCAGTATTTT	CASSRAGTTDTQYF
TRBD1	TRBV19	TRBJ2-5	-	TGTGCCAGTAGCGAGGACAGGGAAGAGACCCAGTACTTC	CASSEDREETQYF
-	TRBV5-1	TRBJ1-1	-	TGCGCCAGCAGCCCTGGGGGTACGGGCAGGGGAGTCGCTGAAGCTTTCTTT	CASSPGGTGRGVAEAFF
-	TRBV6-1	TRBJ2-7	-	TGTGCCAGCATCCGACAGACAGGCCGCTCCTACGAGCAGTACTTC	CASIRQTGRSYEQYF
TRBD2	TRBV4-3	TRBJ2-3	-	TGCGCCAGCAGCCAAGAGACACTAGCGGGAGCCGATACGCAGTATTTT	CASSQETLAGADTQYF
TRBD1	TRBV28	TRBJ2-5	-	TGTGCCAGCAGTTCGCCGACAGGGGAAGAGACCCAGTACTTC	CASSSPTGEETQYF
-	TRBV2	TRBJ2-7	-	TGTGCCAGCCTTGGCCCGTCGGGGGAGCAGTACTTC	CASLGPSGEQYF
-	TRBV6-6	TRBJ1-2	few	TGTGCCAGCAGTTACTCGCGGGGGACCTATGGCTACACCTTC	CASSYSRGTYGYTF
-	TRBV19	TRBJ1-2	-	TGTGCCACCCGTTTGAGCTATGGCTACACCTTC	CATRLSYGYTF
-	TRBV5-1	TRBJ1-1	-	TGCGCCAGCAGCTCGGGGACATCCGTACTTGAAGCTTTCTTT	CASSSGTSVLEAFF
-	TRBV7-9	TRBJ2-5	once	TGTGCCAGCAGCTTAGCGGGACTTGCGCAAGAGACCCAGTACTTC	CASSLAGLAQETQYF
-	TRBV28	TRBJ2-7	-	TGTGCCAGCAGTTTTATGCGGGGGCCCTACGAGCAGTACTTC	CASSFMRGPYEQYF
-	TRBV7-2	TRBJ1-1	-	TGTGCCAGCAGTCCTACAGGCGAAGCTTTCTTT	CASSPTGEAFF
-	TRBV7-9	TRBJ2-1	-	TGTGCCAGCAGCCCCGGGGAGAATGAGCAGTTCTTC	CASSPGENEQFF
TRBD1	TRBV28	TRBJ2-1	-	TGTGCCAGTCACTCCGGGACAGAAAGCAATGAGCAGTTCTTC	CASHSGTESNEQFF
-	TRBV19	TRBJ1-5	-	TGTGCCAGTAGTATAGGGCAGGGGAGAGGCTATAGCAATCAGCCCCAGCATTTT	CASSIGQGRGYSNQPQHF
-	TRBV19	TRBJ2-5	-	TGTGCCAGTAGTATAGCTCGTTTGAGGGAGAGGCAAGAGACCCAGTACTTC	CASSIARLRERQETQYF
-	TRBV11-2	TRBJ1-5	once	TGTGCCAGCAGCTTAGGGGTAGCTGGCAATCAGCCCCAGCATTTT	CASSLGVAGNQPQHF